A selection of T cell receptor beta chains follows, all from one sample in a study of Ad26.COV2.S vaccination and SARS-CoV-2 variants. Libraries were prepared by immunoSEQ multiplex PCR; TCRdb keeps only in-frame clonotypes and omits some of them. The sample includes 120,000 to 150,000 clones, just over 85% of them seen just once. The input for sequencing was peripheral blood, taken after recovery from COVID-19. Every receptor here comes from a human donor who had recovered from COVID-19. Each CDR3 is given with its conserved first and last residue.

j_gene: TRBJ2-7; v_gene: TRBV13; CDR3aa: CASSSGTAYYEQYF
j_gene: TRBJ2-5; v_gene: TRBV28; CDR3aa: CASSLVGEGQETQYF
j_gene: TRBJ1-1; v_gene: TRBV19; CDR3aa: CASSPGHIGEWAFF
j_gene: TRBJ1-3; v_gene: TRBV19; CDR3aa: CASTIAHLSGNTIYF
j_gene: TRBJ1-5; v_gene: TRBV28; CDR3aa: CASSLSGGQGNQPQHF
j_gene: TRBJ1-1; v_gene: TRBV6-5; CDR3aa: CASRFREGENTEAFF
j_gene: TRBJ1-1; v_gene: TRBV14; CDR3aa: CASSQDHRGTEAFF
j_gene: TRBJ1-1; v_gene: TRBV7-9; CDR3aa: CASSTTQSTEAFF
j_gene: TRBJ2-7; v_gene: TRBV27; CDR3aa: CASSLPGDYREQYF
j_gene: TRBJ2-7; v_gene: TRBV5-4; CDR3aa: CASSPQTNSYGQYF
j_gene: TRBJ2-7; v_gene: TRBV28; CDR3aa: CASSLRRGQGYEQYF
j_gene: TRBJ2-5; v_gene: TRBV28; CDR3aa: CASSFEEAGGQETQYF
j_gene: TRBJ2-7; v_gene: TRBV6-5; CDR3aa: CASQYHGTAPYEQYF
j_gene: TRBJ2-7; v_gene: TRBV19; CDR3aa: CASSYSGAEYEQYF
j_gene: TRBJ2-3; v_gene: TRBV4-3; CDR3aa: CASSAGGLDTDTQYF
j_gene: TRBJ1-6; v_gene: TRBV7-9; CDR3aa: CASSLENSPLHF
j_gene: TRBJ2-6; v_gene: TRBV6-5; CDR3aa: CASSSRAAGANVLTF
j_gene: TRBJ2-5; v_gene: TRBV6-5; CDR3aa: CASSSQGSQETQYF
j_gene: TRBJ2-3; v_gene: TRBV9; CDR3aa: CASSSKGPRDTQYF
j_gene: TRBJ2-5; v_gene: TRBV10-1; CDR3aa: CASSESLDRTQYF
j_gene: TRBJ1-5; v_gene: TRBV5-4; CDR3aa: CASSLDDGNSNQPQHF
j_gene: TRBJ1-1; v_gene: TRBV6-5; CDR3aa: CASSQLRGAEAFF
j_gene: TRBJ2-1; v_gene: TRBV7-2; CDR3aa: CASSPAPGRGDYNEQFF
j_gene: TRBJ1-4; v_gene: TRBV3-1/TRBV3-2; CDR3aa: CASSQWTSNEKLFF
j_gene: TRBJ1-5; v_gene: TRBV6-2/TRBV6-3; CDR3aa: CASSYGTGDQPQHF
j_gene: TRBJ2-3; v_gene: TRBV7-9; CDR3aa: CASSFLPGQEKDTQYF
j_gene: TRBJ2-7; v_gene: TRBV13; CDR3aa: CASSGQANYEQYF
j_gene: TRBJ1-2; v_gene: TRBV21-1; CDR3aa: CASSKSAPRGYTF
j_gene: TRBJ2-1; v_gene: TRBV10-3; CDR3aa: CAIRGLAGGGEQFF
j_gene: TRBJ1-1; v_gene: TRBV7-2; CDR3aa: CASNSRTGGMNTEAFF
j_gene: TRBJ1-5; v_gene: TRBV10-2; CDR3aa: CASSESGRNQPQHF
j_gene: TRBJ1-2; v_gene: TRBV2; CDR3aa: CASSDRALFYGYTF
j_gene: TRBJ1-4; v_gene: TRBV18; CDR3aa: CASSPGDRGYSTNEKLFF
j_gene: TRBJ2-7; v_gene: TRBV11-2; CDR3aa: CASSSLGAYEQYF
j_gene: TRBJ1-5; v_gene: TRBV10-3; CDR3aa: CAIRGTDSNQPQHF
j_gene: TRBJ2-1; v_gene: TRBV30; CDR3aa: CAWSWGDEQFF
j_gene: TRBJ2-5; v_gene: TRBV9; CDR3aa: CASSTRTSGGKETQYF
j_gene: TRBJ2-1; v_gene: TRBV7-8; CDR3aa: CASSHDRAHEQFF
j_gene: TRBJ1-2; v_gene: TRBV24-1; CDR3aa: CATSDVTGDGYTF
j_gene: TRBJ2-7; v_gene: TRBV7-9; CDR3aa: CASSFPTSGAYYEQYF
j_gene: TRBJ1-5; v_gene: TRBV6-2/TRBV6-3; CDR3aa: CASSYRKDRELLSNQPQHF
j_gene: TRBJ2-6; v_gene: TRBV28; CDR3aa: CATSRGTNYRSGANVLTF
j_gene: TRBJ2-2; v_gene: TRBV11-2; CDR3aa: CASSPKYTGELFF
j_gene: TRBJ2-7; v_gene: TRBV23-1; CDR3aa: CARIRSAGFHEQYF
j_gene: TRBJ1-1; v_gene: TRBV28; CDR3aa: CASSLVRGGTEAFF
j_gene: TRBJ2-1; v_gene: TRBV18; CDR3aa: CASSPRQGKSEQFF
j_gene: TRBJ2-1; v_gene: TRBV6-6; CDR3aa: CASSYSGTGGVEQFF
j_gene: TRBJ2-1; v_gene: TRBV29-1; CDR3aa: CSVEGRTRYNEQFF
j_gene: TRBJ1-2; v_gene: TRBV6-5; CDR3aa: CASSYNRDGYTF
j_gene: TRBJ2-2; v_gene: TRBV18; CDR3aa: CASSASRSNTGELFF
j_gene: TRBJ2-5; v_gene: TRBV19; CDR3aa: CASSDERQETQYF
j_gene: TRBJ1-2; v_gene: TRBV25-1; CDR3aa: CASSEHGAQGYTF
j_gene: TRBJ1-1; v_gene: TRBV4-3; CDR3aa: CASSSSTRGPGTEAFF
j_gene: TRBJ2-1; v_gene: TRBV5-1; CDR3aa: CASSTVAYEQFF
j_gene: TRBJ1-2; v_gene: TRBV3-1/TRBV3-2; CDR3aa: CASSRQGNYGYTF